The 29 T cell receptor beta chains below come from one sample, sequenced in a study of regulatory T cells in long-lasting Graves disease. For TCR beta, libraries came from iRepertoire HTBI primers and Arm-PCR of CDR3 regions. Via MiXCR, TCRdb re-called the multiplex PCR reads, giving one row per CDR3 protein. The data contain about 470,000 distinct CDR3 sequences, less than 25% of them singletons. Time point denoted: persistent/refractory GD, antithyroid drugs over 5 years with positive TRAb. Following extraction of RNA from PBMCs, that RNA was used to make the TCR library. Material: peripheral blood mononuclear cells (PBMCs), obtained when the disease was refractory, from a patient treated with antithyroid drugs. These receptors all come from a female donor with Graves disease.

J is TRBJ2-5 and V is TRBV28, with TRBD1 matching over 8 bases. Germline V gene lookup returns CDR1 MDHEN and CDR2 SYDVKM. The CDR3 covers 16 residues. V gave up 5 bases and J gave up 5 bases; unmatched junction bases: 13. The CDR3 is CASSTPGQGVGETQYF. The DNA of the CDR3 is TGTGCCAGCAGTACTCCCGGACAGGGAGTAGGGGAGACCCAGTACTTC.

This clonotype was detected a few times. This CDR3 is CASSLWYPGEQYF. CDR3 sequence (DNA): TGTGCCAGCAGCTTATGGTATCCGGGGGAGCAGTACTTC. The chain carries TRBV7-3 and TRBJ2-7, with a weak D call TRBD2 (5 bases). Germline loops: CDR1 SGHTA, CDR2 FQGTGA. Trimming cost V 2 bases and J 7 bases, with 12 bases left between them. The CDR3 consists of 13 residues.

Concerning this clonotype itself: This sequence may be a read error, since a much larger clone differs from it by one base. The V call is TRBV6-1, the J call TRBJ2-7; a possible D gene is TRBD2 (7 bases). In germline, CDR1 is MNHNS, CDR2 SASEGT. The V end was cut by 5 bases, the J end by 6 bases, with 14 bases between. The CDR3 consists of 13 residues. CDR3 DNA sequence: TGTGCCAGCAGTTATGGGGGGGCAGTCGAGCAGTACTTC. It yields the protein CASSYGGAVEQYF.

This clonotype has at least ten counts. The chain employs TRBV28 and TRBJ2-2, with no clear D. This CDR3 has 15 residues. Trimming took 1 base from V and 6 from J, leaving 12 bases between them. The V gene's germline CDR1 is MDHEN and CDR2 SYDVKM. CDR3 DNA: TGTGCCAGCAGTTTATTTGACAATAAGGCCGGGGAGCTGTTTTTT. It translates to CASSLFDNKAGELFF.

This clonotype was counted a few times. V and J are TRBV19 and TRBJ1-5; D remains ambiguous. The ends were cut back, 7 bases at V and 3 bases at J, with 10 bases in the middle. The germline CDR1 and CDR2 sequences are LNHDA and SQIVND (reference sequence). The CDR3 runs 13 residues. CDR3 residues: CASNYFLNQPQHF. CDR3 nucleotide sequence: TGTGCCAGTAATTACTTCCTCAATCAGCCCCAGCATTTT.

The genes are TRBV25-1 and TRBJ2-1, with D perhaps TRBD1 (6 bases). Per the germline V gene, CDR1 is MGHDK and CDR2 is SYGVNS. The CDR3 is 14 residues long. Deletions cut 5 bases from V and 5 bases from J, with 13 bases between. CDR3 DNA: TGTGCCAGCAGTTGGGCGACAGGCCACAATGAGCAGTTCTTC. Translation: CASSWATGHNEQFF.

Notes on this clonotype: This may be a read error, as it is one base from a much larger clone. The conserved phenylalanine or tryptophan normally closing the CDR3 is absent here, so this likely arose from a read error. CDR3: CAWSGMNTEAFS. The CDR3 DNA sequence: TGTGCCTGGAGTGGTATGAACACTGAAGCTTTCTCT. The rearrangement uses TRBV30 and TRBJ1-1; D remains ambiguous. Trimming took off 1 base at V and 0 bases at J, with 3 bases between the two ends. In germline, CDR1 is GTSNPN, CDR2 SVGIG (reference sequence). This CDR3 is built from 12 residues.

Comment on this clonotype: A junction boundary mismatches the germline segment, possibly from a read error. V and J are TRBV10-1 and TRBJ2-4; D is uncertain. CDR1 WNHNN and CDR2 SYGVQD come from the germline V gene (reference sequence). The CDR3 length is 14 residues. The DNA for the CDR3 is TGCGCCAGCGGTGAGACCCAGGCGGAAAACATTCAGTACTTC. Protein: CASGETQAENIQYF.

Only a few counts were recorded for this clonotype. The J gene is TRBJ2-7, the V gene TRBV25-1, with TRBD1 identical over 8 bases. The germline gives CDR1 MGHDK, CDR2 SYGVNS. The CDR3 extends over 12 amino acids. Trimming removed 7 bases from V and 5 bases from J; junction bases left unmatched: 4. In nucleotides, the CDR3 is TGTGCCAGCACGCAGGGGGCCGACGAGCAGTACTTC. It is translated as CASTQGADEQYF.

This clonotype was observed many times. In DNA, the CDR3 is TGTGCCAGCAGTGAAACAGGGGGCGTCTCCTACGAGCAGTACTTC. This codes for CASSETGGVSYEQYF. The chain combines TRBV12-3 or TRBV12-4 with TRBJ2-7; 9 bases are a match to TRBD1. V lost 5 bases to trimming and J lost 0 bases; unmatched junction nucleotides: 5. The CDR3 runs 15 residues.

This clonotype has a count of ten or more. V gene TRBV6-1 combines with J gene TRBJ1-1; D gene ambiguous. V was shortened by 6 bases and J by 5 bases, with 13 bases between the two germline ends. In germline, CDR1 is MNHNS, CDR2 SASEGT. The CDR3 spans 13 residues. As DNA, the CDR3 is TGTGCCAGCAGGGCCCGTGGAAAGACTGAAGCTTTCTTT. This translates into CASRARGKTEAFF.

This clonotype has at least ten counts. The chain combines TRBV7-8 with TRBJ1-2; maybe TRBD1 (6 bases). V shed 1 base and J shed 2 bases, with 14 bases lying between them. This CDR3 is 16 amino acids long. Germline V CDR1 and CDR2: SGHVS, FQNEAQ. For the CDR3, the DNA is TGTGCCAGCAGCTTAGAGGACAGCCCCTTCAACTATGGCTACACCTTC. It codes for CASSLEDSPFNYGYTF.

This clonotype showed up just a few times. The CDR3 here is CASSQFGGDAEAFF. DNA for the CDR3: TGTGCCAGCAGCCAATTTGGGGGTGACGCTGAAGCTTTCTTT. This chain links TRBV3-1 with TRBJ1-1; the D gene is possibly TRBD1 (5 bases). The CDR3 is 14 amino acids. Deletions cut 2 bases from V and 6 bases from J, with 13 bases between. Germline V lookup: CDR1 LGHDT, CDR2 YNNKEL (reference sequence).

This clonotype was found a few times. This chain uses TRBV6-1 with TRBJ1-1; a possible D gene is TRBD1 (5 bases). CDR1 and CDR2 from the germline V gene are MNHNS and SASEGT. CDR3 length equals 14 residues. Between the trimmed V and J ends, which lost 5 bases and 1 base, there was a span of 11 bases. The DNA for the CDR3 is TGTGCCAGCAGTAGGGGATATGGGAACACTGAAGCTTTCTTT. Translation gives CASSRGYGNTEAFF.

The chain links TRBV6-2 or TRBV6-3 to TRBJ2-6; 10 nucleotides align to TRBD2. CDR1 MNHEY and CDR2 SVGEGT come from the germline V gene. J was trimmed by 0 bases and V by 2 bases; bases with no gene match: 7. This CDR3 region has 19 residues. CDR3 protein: CASSYVAGGPNSGANVLTF. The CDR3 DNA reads TGTGCCAGCAGTTACGTAGCGGGAGGCCCCAACTCTGGGGCCAACGTCCTGACTTTC.

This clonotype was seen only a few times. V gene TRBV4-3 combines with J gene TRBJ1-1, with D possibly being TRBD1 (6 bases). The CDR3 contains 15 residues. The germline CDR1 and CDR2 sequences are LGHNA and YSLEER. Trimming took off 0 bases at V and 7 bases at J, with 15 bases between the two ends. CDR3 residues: CASSQDQYRVNEAFF. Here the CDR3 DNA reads TGCGCCAGCAGCCAAGATCAATACAGGGTTAATGAAGCTTTCTTT.

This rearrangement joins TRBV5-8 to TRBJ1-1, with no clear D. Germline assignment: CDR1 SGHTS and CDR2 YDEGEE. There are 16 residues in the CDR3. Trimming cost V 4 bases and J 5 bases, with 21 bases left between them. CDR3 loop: CASSPDSNNRITEAFF. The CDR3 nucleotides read TGTGCCAGCAGCCCCGATTCAAATAACAGAATTACTGAAGCTTTCTTT.

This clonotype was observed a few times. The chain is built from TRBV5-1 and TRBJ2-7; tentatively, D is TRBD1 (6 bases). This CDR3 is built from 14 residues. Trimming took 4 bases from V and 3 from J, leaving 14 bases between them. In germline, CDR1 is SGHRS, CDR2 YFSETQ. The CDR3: CASSHTGTHYEQYF. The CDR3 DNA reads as TGCGCCAGCAGCCACACCGGGACACACTACGAGCAGTACTTC. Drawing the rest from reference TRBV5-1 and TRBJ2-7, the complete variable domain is KAGVTQTPRYLIKTRGQQVTLSCSPISGHRSVSWYQQTPGQGLQFLFEYFSETQRNKGNFPGRFSGRQFSNSRSEMNVSTLELGDSALYLCASSHTGTHYEQYFGPGTRLTVT.

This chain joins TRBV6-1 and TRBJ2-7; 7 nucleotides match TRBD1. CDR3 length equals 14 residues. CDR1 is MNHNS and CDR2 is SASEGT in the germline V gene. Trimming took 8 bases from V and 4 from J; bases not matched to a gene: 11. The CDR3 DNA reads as TGTGCCAGCTCCAGGGGGAGAACTACTTACGAGCAGTACTTC. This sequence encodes CASSRGRTTYEQYF.

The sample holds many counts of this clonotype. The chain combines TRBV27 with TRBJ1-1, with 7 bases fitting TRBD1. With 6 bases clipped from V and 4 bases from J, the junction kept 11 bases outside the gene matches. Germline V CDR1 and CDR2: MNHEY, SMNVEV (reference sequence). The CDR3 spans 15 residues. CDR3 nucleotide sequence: TGTGCCAGCAGAGCTCAGACAGGGTGGGGCACTGAAGCTTTCTTT. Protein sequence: CASRAQTGWGTEAFF.

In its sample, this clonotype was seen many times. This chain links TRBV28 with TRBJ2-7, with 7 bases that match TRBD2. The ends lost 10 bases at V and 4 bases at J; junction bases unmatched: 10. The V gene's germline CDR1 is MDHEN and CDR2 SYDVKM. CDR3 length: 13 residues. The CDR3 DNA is TGTGCCACCACCCTCGGGAGGATGTACGAGCAGTACTTC. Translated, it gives CATTLGRMYEQYF. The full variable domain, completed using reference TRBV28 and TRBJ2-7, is DVKVTQSSRYLVKRTGEKVFLECVQDMDHENMFWYRQDPGLGLRLIYFSYDVKMKEKGDIPEGYSVSREKKERFSLILESASTNQTSMYLCATTLGRMYEQYFGPGTRLTVT.

Written as DNA, the CDR3 is TGTGCCAGCAGTGACTCCGGGATTCAAGCTTTCTTT. Translating it yields CASSDSGIQAFF. The chain carries TRBV12-3 or TRBV12-4 and TRBJ1-1; D gene uncertain. Trimming removed 5 bases from V and 9 bases from J, with 13 bases in between. This CDR3 region has 12 residues.

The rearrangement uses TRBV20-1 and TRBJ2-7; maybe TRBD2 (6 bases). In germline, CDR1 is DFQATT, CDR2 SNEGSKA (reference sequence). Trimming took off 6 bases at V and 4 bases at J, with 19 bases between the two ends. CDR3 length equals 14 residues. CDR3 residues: CSAPRLVTSYEQYF. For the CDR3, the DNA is TGCAGTGCACCGAGACTAGTAACGTCTTACGAGCAGTACTTC.

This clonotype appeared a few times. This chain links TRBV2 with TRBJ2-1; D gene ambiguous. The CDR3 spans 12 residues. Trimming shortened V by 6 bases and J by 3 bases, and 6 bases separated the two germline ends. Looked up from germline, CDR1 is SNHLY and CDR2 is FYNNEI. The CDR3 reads CASSADYNEQFF. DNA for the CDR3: TGTGCCAGCAGCGCTGACTACAATGAGCAGTTCTTC.

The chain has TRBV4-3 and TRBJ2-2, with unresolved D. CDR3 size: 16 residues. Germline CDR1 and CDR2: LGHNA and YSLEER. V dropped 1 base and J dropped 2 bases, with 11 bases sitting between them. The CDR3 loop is CASSQAVGVNTGELFF. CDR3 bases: TGCGCCAGCAGCCAAGCGGTCGGCGTCAACACCGGGGAGCTGTTTTTT.

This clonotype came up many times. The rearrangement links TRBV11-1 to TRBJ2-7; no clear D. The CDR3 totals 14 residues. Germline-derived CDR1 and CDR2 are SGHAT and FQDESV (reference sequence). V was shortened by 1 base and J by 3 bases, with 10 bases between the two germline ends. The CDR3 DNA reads TGTGCCAGCAGCTTAGATGGTGGGGTCTACGAGCAGTACTTC. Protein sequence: CASSLDGGVYEQYF.

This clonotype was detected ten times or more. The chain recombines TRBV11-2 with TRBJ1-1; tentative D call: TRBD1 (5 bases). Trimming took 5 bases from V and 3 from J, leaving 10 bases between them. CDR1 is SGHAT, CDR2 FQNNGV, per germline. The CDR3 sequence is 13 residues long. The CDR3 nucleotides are TGTGCCAGCAGCCTACAGGTGTACACTGAAGCTTTCTTT. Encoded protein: CASSLQVYTEAFF.

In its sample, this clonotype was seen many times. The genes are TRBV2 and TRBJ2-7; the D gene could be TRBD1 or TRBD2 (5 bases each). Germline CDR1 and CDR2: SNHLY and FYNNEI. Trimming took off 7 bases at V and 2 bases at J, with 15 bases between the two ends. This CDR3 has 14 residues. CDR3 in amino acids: CASIGTLGTYEQYF. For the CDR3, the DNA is TGTGCCAGCATTGGGACCCTGGGGACCTACGAGCAGTACTTC.

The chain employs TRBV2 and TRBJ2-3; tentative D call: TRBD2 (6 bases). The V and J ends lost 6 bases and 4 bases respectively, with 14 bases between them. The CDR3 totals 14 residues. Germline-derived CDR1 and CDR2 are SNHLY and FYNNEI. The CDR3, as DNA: TGTGCCAGCAGGGTTCGGGAGACCTCAGATACGCAGTATTTT. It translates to CASRVRETSDTQYF.